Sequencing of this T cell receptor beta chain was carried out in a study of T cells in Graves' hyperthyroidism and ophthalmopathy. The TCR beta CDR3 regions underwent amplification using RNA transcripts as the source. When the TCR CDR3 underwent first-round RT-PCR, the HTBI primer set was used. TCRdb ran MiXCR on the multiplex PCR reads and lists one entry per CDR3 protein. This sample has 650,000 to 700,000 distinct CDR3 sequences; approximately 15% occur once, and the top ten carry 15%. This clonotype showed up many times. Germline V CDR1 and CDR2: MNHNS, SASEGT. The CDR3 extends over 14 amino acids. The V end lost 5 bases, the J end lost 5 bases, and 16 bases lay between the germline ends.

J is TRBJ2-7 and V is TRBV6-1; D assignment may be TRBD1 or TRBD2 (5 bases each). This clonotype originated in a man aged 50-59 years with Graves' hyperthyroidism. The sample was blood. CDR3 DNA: TGTGCCAGCAGTCCCCAATCGATGGGGGACGAGCAGTACTTC. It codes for CASSPQSMGDEQYF.